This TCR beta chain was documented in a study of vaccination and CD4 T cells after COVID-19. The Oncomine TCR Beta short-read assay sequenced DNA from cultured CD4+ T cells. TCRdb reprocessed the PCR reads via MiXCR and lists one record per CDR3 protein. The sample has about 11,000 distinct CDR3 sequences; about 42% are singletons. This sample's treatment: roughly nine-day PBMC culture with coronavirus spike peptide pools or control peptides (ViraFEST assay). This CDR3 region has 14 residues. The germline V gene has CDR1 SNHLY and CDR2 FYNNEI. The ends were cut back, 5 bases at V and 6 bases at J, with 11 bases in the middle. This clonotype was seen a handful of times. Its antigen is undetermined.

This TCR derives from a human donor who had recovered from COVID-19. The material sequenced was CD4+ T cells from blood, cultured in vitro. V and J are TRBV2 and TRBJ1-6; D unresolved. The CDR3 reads CASSQNLRNSPLHF. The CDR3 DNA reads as TGTGCCAGCAGTCAGAATCTTCGTAATTCACCCCTCCACTTT. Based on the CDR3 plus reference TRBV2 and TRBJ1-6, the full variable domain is EPEVTQTPSHQVTQMGQEVILRCVPISNHLYFYWYRQILGQKVEFLVSFYNNEISEKSEIFDDQFSVERPDGSNFTLKIRSTKLEDSAMYFCASSQNLRNSPLHFGNGTRLTVT.